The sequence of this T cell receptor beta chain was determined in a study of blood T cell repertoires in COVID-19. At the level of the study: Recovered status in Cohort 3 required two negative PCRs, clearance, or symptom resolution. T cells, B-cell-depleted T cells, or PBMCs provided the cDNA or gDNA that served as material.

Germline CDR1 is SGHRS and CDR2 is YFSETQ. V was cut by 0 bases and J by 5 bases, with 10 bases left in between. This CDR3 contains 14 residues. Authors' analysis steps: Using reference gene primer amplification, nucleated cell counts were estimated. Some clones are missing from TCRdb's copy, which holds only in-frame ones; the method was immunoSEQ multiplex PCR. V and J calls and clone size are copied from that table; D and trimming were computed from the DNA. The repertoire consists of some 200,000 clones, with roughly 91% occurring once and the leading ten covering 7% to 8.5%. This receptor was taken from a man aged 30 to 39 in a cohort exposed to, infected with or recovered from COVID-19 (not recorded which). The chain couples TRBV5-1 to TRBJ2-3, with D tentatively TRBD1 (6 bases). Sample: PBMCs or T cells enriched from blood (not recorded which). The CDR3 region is CASSLVADRDTQYF. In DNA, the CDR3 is TGCGCCAGCAGCTTGGTGGCGGACAGAGATACGCAGTATTTT.